This T cell receptor (beta chain) originates from a study of blood T cell repertoires in COVID-19. At the level of the study: From the United States, Italy and Spain came samples of acute and convalescent COVID-19.

Which cohort a participant joined came from the clinical history participants gave. This CDR3 has 13 residues. V gave up 5 bases and J gave up 7 bases, with 12 bases separating them. The data were produced by immunoSEQ multiplex PCR, yet TCRdb's version contains in-frame clones alone and is incomplete. The profile covers roughly 180,000 clones, with about nine tenths appearing a single time and around 2% taken by the ten largest. The receptor's source is a young woman who had recovered from COVID-19. The V gene is TRBV12-3 or TRBV12-4, the J gene TRBJ2-1; D is possibly TRBD2 (6 bases). The sample was PBMCs or T cells enriched from blood (not recorded which). Here the CDR3 DNA reads TGTGCCAGCAGTATGGGACGGGAGAATGAGCAGTTCTTC. It codes for CASSMGRENEQFF.